A selection of T cell receptor beta chains follows, all from one sample in a study of blood T cell repertoires in COVID-19. Assay: immunoSEQ multiplex PCR; the TCRdb copy retains only in-frame clones and omits some. The sample has tens of thousands of clones, about 86% seen once. The sample was peripheral blood. These receptors were obtained from a woman aged 60-70 years with acute or convalescent COVID-19. CDR3s include the opening cysteine and the closing phenylalanine or tryptophan. The D gene is left open where the match is weak. Expanded clones get a size class; other rows say once, few or many, or leave the size out.

V: TRBV6-5
J: TRBJ2-5
size: -
D: -
CDR3: CASRKGRKEGETQYF
DNA: TGTGCCAGCAGGAAGGGTCGTAAGGAGGGTGAGACCCAGTACTTC

V: TRBV5-1
J: TRBJ2-2
size: -
D: TRBD1
CDR3: CASSIMGQSTGELFF
DNA: TGCGCCAGCAGCATAATGGGACAGTCCACCGGGGAGCTGTTTTTT

V: TRBV6-5
J: TRBJ1-2
size: -
D: TRBD1
CDR3: CASRRQGALGYTF
DNA: TGTGCCAGCAGAAGACAGGGCGCACTGGGCTACACCTTC

V: TRBV5-6
J: TRBJ1-3
size: -
D: -
CDR3: CASSLAAVSGNTIYF
DNA: TGTGCCAGCAGCTTGGCTGCAGTCTCTGGAAACACCATATATTTT

V: TRBV10-3
J: TRBJ1-2
size: -
D: TRBD1
CDR3: CAISESTPGTGFGIF
DNA: TGTGCCATCAGTGAGTCGACTCCCGGGACAGGGTTTGGGATCTTC

V: TRBV4-1
J: TRBJ1-2
size: -
D: TRBD1
CDR3: CASSQDAAGGNYGYTF
DNA: TGCGCCAGCAGCCAAGACGCGGCAGGGGGTAACTATGGCTACACCTTC

V: TRBV9
J: TRBJ2-7
size: -
D: -
CDR3: CASSVGTSQTYEQYF
DNA: TGTGCCAGCAGCGTAGGGACTTCCCAGACATACGAGCAGTACTTC

V: TRBV30
J: TRBJ1-1
size: -
D: -
CDR3: CAWSPRGRKYAEAFF
DNA: TGTGCCTGGAGCCCAAGGGGCCGAAAATACGCTGAAGCTTTCTTT

V: TRBV20-1
J: TRBJ2-7
size: -
D: -
CDR3: CSASSQGYEQYF
DNA: TGCAGTGCTAGTTCACAGGGCTACGAGCAGTACTTC

V: TRBV12-3/TRBV12-4
J: TRBJ1-1
size: few
D: -
CDR3: CASSLVKYSEAFF
DNA: TGTGCCAGCAGTTTAGTTAAGTACAGTGAAGCTTTCTTT

V: TRBV2
J: TRBJ2-5
size: few
D: TRBD1
CDR3: CASSALTGVSETQYF
DNA: TGTGCCAGCAGTGCACTTACAGGGGTTTCAGAGACCCAGTACTTC

V: TRBV5-4
J: TRBJ1-2
size: -
D: -
CDR3: CASSRTVPSYGYTF
DNA: TGTGCCAGCAGCAGGACAGTCCCCTCCTATGGCTACACCTTC

V: TRBV5-8
J: TRBJ1-5
size: -
D: TRBD1
CDR3: CASNPGQGFQPQHF
DNA: TGTGCCAGCAACCCCGGACAGGGCTTTCAGCCCCAGCATTTT

V: TRBV9
J: TRBJ2-1
size: few
D: TRBD1
CDR3: CASSFSLGTGIYNEQFF
DNA: TGTGCCAGCAGCTTCAGTTTGGGGACAGGGATTTACAATGAGCAGTTCTTC

V: TRBV11-2
J: TRBJ1-1
size: -
D: -
CDR3: CASSFDREGSTEAFF
DNA: TGTGCCAGCAGCTTCGATAGGGAGGGGAGCACTGAAGCTTTCTTT

V: TRBV30
J: TRBJ1-1
size: once
D: -
CDR3: CAWRFMSTGQTEAFF
DNA: TGTGCCTGGAGATTTATGTCGACAGGACAAACTGAAGCTTTCTTT

V: TRBV7-9
J: TRBJ2-7
size: -
D: -
CDR3: CASSSFRPGSYEQYF
DNA: TGTGCCAGCAGCTCCTTCCGACCCGGGTCCTACGAGCAGTACTTC

V: TRBV3-1/TRBV3-2
J: TRBJ1-2
size: few
D: -
CDR3: CASSHAGDGYTF
DNA: TGTGCCAGCAGCCATGCAGGGGATGGCTACACCTTC

V: TRBV5-4
J: TRBJ2-3
size: -
D: -
CDR3: CASSLVGGNTDTQYF
DNA: TGTGCCAGCAGCTTGGTCGGCGGGAACACAGATACGCAGTATTTT

V: TRBV19
J: TRBJ1-2
size: -
D: -
CDR3: CASSRTVYGYTF
DNA: TGTGCCAGTAGCAGGACAGTATATGGCTACACCTTC

V: TRBV6-6
J: TRBJ1-4
size: -
D: -
CDR3: CASNDSWEKLFF
DNA: TGTGCCAGCAACGACAGCTGGGAAAAACTGTTTTTT

V: TRBV3-1/TRBV3-2
J: TRBJ1-2
size: -
D: -
CDR3: CASSQATFYGYTF
DNA: TGTGCCAGCAGCCAGGCCACCTTCTATGGCTACACCTTC

V: TRBV7-8
J: TRBJ2-1
size: once
D: -
CDR3: CASQGGRPPSYNEQFF
DNA: TGTGCCAGCCAAGGAGGTCGGCCTCCCTCCTACAATGAGCAGTTCTTC

V: TRBV5-1
J: TRBJ2-7
size: -
D: TRBD2
CDR3: CASSLGLAIDEQYF
DNA: TGCGCCAGCAGCTTGGGACTAGCGATAGACGAGCAGTACTTC

V: TRBV28
J: TRBJ1-5
size: -
D: TRBD1
CDR3: CASSLTRRTGVNSNQPQHF
DNA: TGTGCCAGCAGTTTAACTCGCAGGACAGGGGTTAATAGCAATCAGCCCCAGCATTTT

V: TRBV13
J: TRBJ2-2
size: -
D: -
CDR3: CASSLGLQFGELFF
DNA: TGTGCCAGCAGCTTAGGCCTCCAGTTCGGGGAGCTGTTTTTT

V: TRBV5-6
J: TRBJ1-2
size: -
D: -
CDR3: CASSLDEYYGYTF
DNA: TGTGCCAGCAGCTTGGATGAGTACTATGGCTACACCTTC

V: TRBV18
J: TRBJ1-1
size: -
D: -
CDR3: CASSPRETANTEAFF
DNA: TGTGCCAGCTCACCCCGAGAGACAGCGAACACTGAAGCTTTCTTT

V: TRBV5-1
J: TRBJ2-3
size: -
D: TRBD2
CDR3: CASSLDGGRGDTQYF
DNA: TGCGCCAGCAGCTTGGACGGCGGGAGAGGGGATACGCAGTATTTT

V: TRBV5-1
J: TRBJ2-1
size: -
D: TRBD2
CDR3: CASRDPSGGSYNEQFF
DNA: TGCGCCAGCAGGGACCCTAGCGGGGGCTCCTACAATGAGCAGTTCTTC

V: TRBV30
J: TRBJ2-6
size: few
D: TRBD1
CDR3: CAGTLQGAGNSGANVLTF
DNA: TGTGCCGGGACCCTTCAGGGGGCGGGTAACTCTGGGGCCAACGTCCTGACTTTC

V: TRBV6-5
J: TRBJ1-2
size: -
D: TRBD1
CDR3: CASSQGQGALRGYTF
DNA: TGTGCCAGCAGCCAGGGACAGGGGGCATTACGCGGCTACACCTTC

V: TRBV7-9
J: TRBJ2-5
size: -
D: TRBD1
CDR3: CASSKGITGVGETQYF
DNA: TGTGCCAGCAGCAAAGGGATTACAGGGGTGGGAGAGACCCAGTACTTC

V: TRBV7-2
J: TRBJ2-3
size: -
D: TRBD2
CDR3: CASSYSGGPTDTQYF
DNA: TGTGCCAGCAGTTATAGCGGGGGCCCAACAGATACGCAGTATTTT

V: TRBV15
J: TRBJ2-7
size: -
D: TRBD2
CDR3: CATSNPTGLAGGEQYF
DNA: TGTGCCACCAGTAATCCCACGGGACTAGCGGGAGGCGAGCAGTACTTC

V: TRBV24-1
J: TRBJ2-3
size: once
D: TRBD2
CDR3: CATSDLVAGGRIDTQYF
DNA: TGTGCCACCAGTGATTTAGTAGCGGGGGGGAGAATAGATACGCAGTATTTT

V: TRBV2
J: TRBJ1-2
size: once
D: TRBD1
CDR3: CASPGQGARDYGYTF
DNA: TGTGCCAGCCCTGGACAGGGGGCGCGTGACTATGGCTACACCTTC

V: TRBV5-1
J: TRBJ1-6
size: -
D: -
CDR3: CASSLARSPAGYSPLHF
DNA: TGCGCCAGCAGCTTGGCCCGGTCCCCGGCGGGATATTCACCCCTCCACTTT

V: TRBV10-2
J: TRBJ1-4
size: -
D: -
CDR3: CASSEASSEKLFF
DNA: TGCGCCAGCAGTGAAGCTTCCTCTGAAAAACTGTTTTTT

V: TRBV29-1
J: TRBJ2-3
size: -
D: TRBD2
CDR3: CSVVRLAGDLDTQYF
DNA: TGCAGCGTTGTTAGACTAGCGGGGGATTTAGATACGCAGTATTTT

V: TRBV3-1/TRBV3-2
J: TRBJ1-4
size: -
D: -
CDR3: CASRNFGQGGNEKLFF
DNA: TGTGCCAGCAGGAACTTTGGGCAGGGCGGTAATGAAAAACTGTTTTTT

V: TRBV28
J: TRBJ2-7
size: -
D: -
CDR3: CASSKTGLIYEQYF
DNA: TGTGCCAGCAGCAAAACAGGGTTGATATACGAGCAGTACTTC

V: TRBV11-2
J: TRBJ2-2
size: -
D: TRBD2
CDR3: CASSWGTTLENTGELFF
DNA: TGTGCCAGCAGCTGGGGGACTACACTCGAGAACACCGGGGAGCTGTTTTTT

V: TRBV6-5
J: TRBJ1-6
size: -
D: TRBD1
CDR3: CASRYMTGINSPLHF
DNA: TGTGCCAGCAGGTACATGACAGGGATAAATTCACCCCTCCACTTT

V: TRBV30
J: TRBJ2-7
size: -
D: -
CDR3: CAWSVSRVPYEQYF
DNA: TGTGCCTGGAGTGTATCCAGGGTTCCCTACGAGCAGTACTTC

V: TRBV19
J: TRBJ1-1
size: -
D: -
CDR3: CASSSGVSEAFF
DNA: TGTGCCAGTAGCTCCGGGGTCTCTGAAGCTTTCTTT

V: TRBV19
J: TRBJ1-5
size: -
D: TRBD1
CDR3: CASRQGASQPQHF
DNA: TGTGCCAGTAGGCAGGGGGCTAGTCAGCCCCAGCATTTT

V: TRBV6-2/TRBV6-3
J: TRBJ2-7
size: -
D: -
CDR3: CASSYTHGGGGPVRHF
DNA: TGTGCCAGCAGTTACACCCATGGGGGAGGAGGGCCCGTTCGGCACTTC

V: TRBV27
J: TRBJ1-1
size: -
D: TRBD1
CDR3: CASSTLTTGTNTEAFF
DNA: TGTGCCAGCAGTACATTAACGACAGGGACGAACACTGAAGCTTTCTTT